The source of this T cell receptor (beta chain) is a study of blood T cell repertoires in COVID-19. Study-wide context: The origin of the acute and convalescent COVID-19 samples was the United States, Italy and Spain. PBMCs, B-cell-depleted T cells, or T cells were the source of the cDNA or gDNA that made up the material.

In the source study's methods: Reference gene primer amplification yielded estimated nucleated cell counts. Repertoires were generated with immunoSEQ multiplex PCR, while TCRdb's copy carries only in-frame clones and drops some. V and J calls and clone size are as listed in that table; D and trimming were resolved from the DNA. The profile shows some 120,000 clones, about 89% of them singletons. V was pared by 2 bases and J by 2 bases, with 2 bases of the junction left unmatched. CDR3 length: 14 residues. Germline CDR1 is SGHVS and CDR2 is FQNEAQ. Sequencing used peripheral blood. The chain carries TRBV7-8 and TRBJ2-7, with 8 bases matching TRBD2. The TCR sequence derives from a human donor with acute or convalescent COVID-19. The donor label of this sample is uncertain. Here the CDR3 DNA reads TGTGCCAGCAGCTTAACTAGCGGACCCTACGAGCAGTACTTC. Protein sequence: CASSLTSGPYEQYF. Filled out from reference TRBV7-8 and TRBJ2-7, the complete variable domain reads GAGVSQSPRYKVAKRGQDVALRCDPISGHVSLFWYQQALGQGPEFLTYFQNEAQLDKSGLPSDRFFAERPEGSVSTLKIQRTQQEDSAVYLCASSLTSGPYEQYFGPGTRLTVT.